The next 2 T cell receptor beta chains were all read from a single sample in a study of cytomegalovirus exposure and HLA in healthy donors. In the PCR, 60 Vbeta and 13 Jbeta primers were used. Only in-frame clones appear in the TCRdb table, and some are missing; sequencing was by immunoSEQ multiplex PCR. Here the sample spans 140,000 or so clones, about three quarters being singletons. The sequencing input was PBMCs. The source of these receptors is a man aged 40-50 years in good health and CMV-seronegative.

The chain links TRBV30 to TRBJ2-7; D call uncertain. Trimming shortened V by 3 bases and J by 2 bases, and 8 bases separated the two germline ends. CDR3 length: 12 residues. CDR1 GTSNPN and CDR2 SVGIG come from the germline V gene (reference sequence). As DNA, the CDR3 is TGTGCCTGGAGCCCAGGAACCTACGAGCAGTACTTC. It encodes CAWSPGTYEQYF.

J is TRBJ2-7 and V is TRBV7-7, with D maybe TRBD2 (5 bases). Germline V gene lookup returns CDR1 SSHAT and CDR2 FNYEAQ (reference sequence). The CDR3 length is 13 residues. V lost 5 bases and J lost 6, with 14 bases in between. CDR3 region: CASSPGGFTEQYF. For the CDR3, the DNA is TGTGCCAGCAGCCCAGGAGGCTTTACCGAGCAGTACTTC. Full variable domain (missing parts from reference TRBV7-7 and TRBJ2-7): GAGVSQSPRYKVTKRGQDVTLRCDPISSHATLYWYQQALGQGPEFLTYFNYEAQPDKSGLPSDRFSAERPEGSISTLTIQRTEQRDSAMYRCASSPGGFTEQYFGPGTRLTVT.